This T cell receptor (beta chain) was identified in a study of T-cell memory formation after mild COVID-19. Per germline, CDR1 MGHDK and CDR2 SYGVNS. The CDR3 loop spans 17 amino acids. V was clipped by 1 base and J by 5 bases, with 20 bases between them. Study-wide results and caveats: Some responding clones appeared in pre-infection memory, suggesting cross-reactive memory joined.

In this sample, this clonotype turned up a few times. The antigen is not known. Constant-segment primers served in 5'RACE that generated TCR alpha and TCR beta cDNA libraries bearing sample barcodes and UMIs. TCRdb called the 5' RACE reads again in MiXCR, with one record for every CDR3 protein. The sample shows roughly 250,000 distinct CDR3 sequences, 16% of them seen only once. This chain joins TRBV25-1 and TRBJ1-2; a possible D gene is TRBD1 (5 bases). This clonotype originated in a man aged 18 to 30 who had mild COVID-19 (a few samples of this study predate the infection). Cell type and time point are not known. The sequencing sample was made of PBMCs or a T cell subset sorted from them (not recorded which). The CDR3 DNA is TGTGCCAGCAGTGAATTGGACACCGGCGGTTGGGAATATGGCTACACCTTC. Protein sequence: CASSELDTGGWEYGYTF.